This T cell receptor (beta chain) was documented in a study of blood T cell repertoires in COVID-19. Overall study context: Acute-phase and convalescent COVID-19 samples originated in the United States, Italy and Spain. PBMCs, B-cell-depleted T cells, or T cells provided the cDNA or gDNA that made up the material.

Source study methods: Scientists estimated how many nucleated cells there were by amplifying reference gene primers. TCRdb keeps only in-frame clones here, not all; method: immunoSEQ multiplex PCR. The DNA gave D and trimming, while V, J and clone size come from that table. The sample lists over 130,000 clones, 80% to 90% occurring once. Deletions cut 5 bases from V and 1 base from J, with 8 bases between. Germline CDR1 reads MRHNA; CDR2 reads SNTAGT. CDR3 size: 13 residues. Sequencing was performed on peripheral blood. The chain recombines TRBV6-4 with TRBJ1-1; maybe TRBD1 (5 bases). The clonotype comes from a man between 65 and 85 years old with acute or convalescent COVID-19. The CDR3 protein is CASSLTENTEAFF. The CDR3 coding sequence is TGTGCCAGCAGTTTGACAGAGAACACTGAAGCTTTCTTT.